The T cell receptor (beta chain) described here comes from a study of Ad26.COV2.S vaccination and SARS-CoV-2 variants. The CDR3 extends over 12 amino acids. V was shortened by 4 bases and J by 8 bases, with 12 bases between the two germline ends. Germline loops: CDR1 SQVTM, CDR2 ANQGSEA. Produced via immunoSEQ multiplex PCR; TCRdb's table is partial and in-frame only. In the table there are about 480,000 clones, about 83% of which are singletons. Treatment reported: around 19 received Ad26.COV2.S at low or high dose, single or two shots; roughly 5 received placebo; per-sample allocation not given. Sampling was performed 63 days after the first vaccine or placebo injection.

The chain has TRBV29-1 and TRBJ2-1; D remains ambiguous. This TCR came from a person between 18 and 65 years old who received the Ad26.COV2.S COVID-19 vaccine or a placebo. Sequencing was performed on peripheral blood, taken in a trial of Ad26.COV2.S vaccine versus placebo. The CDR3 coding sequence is TGCAGCGTTGGTAAGGCTACTGATGAGCAGTTCTTC. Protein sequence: CSVGKATDEQFF.